The 28 T cell receptor beta chains given below trace back to one sample, sequenced in a study of T cell changes during pregnancy in multiple sclerosis. TCRdb keeps only in-frame clones here, not all; method: immunoSEQ multiplex PCR. The sample includes tens of thousands of clones, roughly 93% of them seen just once. Sequenced: PBMCs (not recorded whether the cells were cultured). Receptors originate from a female donor with multiple sclerosis, enrolled in a pregnancy study.

This chain uses TRBV7-9 with TRBJ1-2, with D unresolved. The V end was cut by 3 bases, the J end by 6 bases, with 11 bases between. CDR3 length: 13 residues. Per the germline V gene, CDR1 is SEHNR and CDR2 is FQNEAQ (reference sequence). CDR3 sequence: CASSFRTEDGYTF. The CDR3 DNA reads as TGTGCCAGCAGCTTCCGAACGGAGGATGGCTACACCTTC.

The V and J genes are TRBV11-2 and TRBJ1-2; D might be TRBD1 (5 bases). The CDR3 sequence is 16 residues long. V dropped 3 bases and J dropped 2 bases, with 16 bases sitting between them. CDR1 is SGHAT, CDR2 FQNNGV, per germline. CDR3 nucleotide sequence: TGTGCCAGCAGCTTTCAGACGGGACGCAGGAACTATGGCTACACCTTC. Translating gives CASSFQTGRRNYGYTF.

CDR3 nucleotide sequence: TGCGCCAGCAGCCAACTGACACTCTCTGGAAACACCATATATTTT. This sequence encodes CASSQLTLSGNTIYF. The V call is TRBV4-1, the J call TRBJ1-3, with D hard to call. The germline V and J ends were trimmed by 2 bases and 0 bases, with 8 bases remaining between them. Germline assignment: CDR1 MGHRA and CDR2 YSYEKL. This CDR3 region has 15 residues.

V is TRBV6-1 and J is TRBJ2-7, with D possibly matching TRBD1 (6 bases). Germline V gene lookup returns CDR1 MNHNS and CDR2 SASEGT. CDR3 length equals 14 residues. Deletions cut 6 bases from V and 2 bases from J, with 14 bases between. Here the CDR3 reads CASREDRPTYEQYF. CDR3 DNA: TGTGCCAGCAGGGAGGACAGACCCACCTACGAGCAGTACTTC.

The rearrangement joins TRBV18 to TRBJ1-3; 9 bases are a match to TRBD1. Germline values: CDR1 KGHSH, CDR2 LQKENI. The CDR3 totals 17 residues. After removal of 3 bases from V and 0 bases from J, the junction contained 6 bases not matched to a gene. The CDR3 nucleotides are TGTGCCAGCTCACCTCCGGGACAGGGCCCCTCTGGAAACACCATATATTTT. Its translation: CASSPPGQGPSGNTIYF.

The V and J genes are TRBV11-2 and TRBJ1-4, with 7 bases matching TRBD1. This CDR3 has 18 residues. Unmatched junction bases numbered 10, after V lost 3 bases and J lost 0 bases. Germline V gene lookup returns CDR1 SGHAT and CDR2 FQNNGV. The CDR3 loop reads CASSFSPTGPATNEKLFF. The CDR3, as DNA: TGTGCCAGCAGCTTCTCCCCGACAGGGCCTGCAACTAATGAAAAACTGTTTTTT. Filled out from reference TRBV11-2 and TRBJ1-4, the complete variable domain reads EAGVAQSPRYKIIEKRQSVAFWCNPISGHATLYWYQQILGQGPKLLIQFQNNGVVDDSQLPKDRFSAERLKGVDSTLKIQPAKLEDSAVYLCASSFSPTGPATNEKLFFGSGTQLSVL.

The CDR3 nucleotides read TGTGCCAGCAGAGACGGGACAGGTTTAAATCAGCCCCAGCATTTT. It is translated as CASRDGTGLNQPQHF. The rearrangement uses TRBV2 and TRBJ1-5; 8 bases agree with TRBD1. Germline V gene data show CDR1 as SNHLY and CDR2 as FYNNEI. J lost 4 bases, V lost 6 bases, and 8 bases had no gene match. This CDR3 comprises 15 residues.

With respect to this clone: Mismatch with germline at one junction end may stem from a read error. The J gene is TRBJ2-3, the V gene TRBV7-7, with a weak D call TRBD1 (5 bases). The CDR3 covers 18 residues. Germline CDR1 SSHAT, CDR2 FNYEAQ (reference sequence). CDR3 loop: CASSFLQGQRVGTDTQYF. CDR3 nucleotide sequence: TGTGCTAGCAGCTTTCTCCAGGGCCAGAGAGTTGGCACAGATACGCAGTATTTT.

Only one count was recorded for this clone. The rearrangement links TRBV18 to TRBJ1-5, with D tentatively TRBD1 (6 bases). Trimming pared 2 bases from V and 4 bases from J, leaving 21 bases between. There are 18 residues in the CDR3. Germline V gene data show CDR1 as KGHSH and CDR2 as LQKENI. The CDR3 protein is CASSPNRGTGKGNQPQHF. DNA of the CDR3: TGTGCCAGCTCACCAAATCGGGGAACAGGGAAGGGTAATCAGCCCCAGCATTTT.

V is TRBV9 and J is TRBJ2-3; D call uncertain. V was pared by 4 bases and J by 2 bases, with 17 bases between. Germline V gene lookup returns CDR1 SGDLS and CDR2 YYNGEE. This CDR3 has 16 amino acids. CDR3 sequence (DNA): TGTGCCAGCAGCCTCGCCGGGTCAAGGTCCACAGATACGCAGTATTTT. It translates to CASSLAGSRSTDTQYF.

The chain couples TRBV19 to TRBJ1-2; D remains unclear. Germline V gives CDR1 LNHDA, CDR2 SQIVND (reference sequence). CDR3 length: 13 amino acids. V lost 3 bases and J lost 4, with 9 bases in between. The CDR3 here is CASSMLGFYGYTF. The CDR3 DNA reads as TGTGCCAGTAGTATGTTAGGATTCTATGGCTACACCTTC.

The V and J genes are TRBV6-5 and TRBJ2-7; 8 bases are a match to TRBD2. The V gene's germline CDR1 is MNHEY and CDR2 SVGAGI. The CDR3 runs to 15 residues. V was pared by 5 bases and J by 3 bases, with 9 bases of the junction left unmatched. The CDR3 DNA follows: TGTGCCAGCAGTAATTACGAAGCGGGAGACTACGAGCAGTACTTC. Translating it yields CASSNYEAGDYEQYF.

The V gene is TRBV7-9, the J gene TRBJ2-7; 16 nucleotides match TRBD2. The germline V gene has CDR1 SEHNR and CDR2 FQNEAQ (reference sequence). The CDR3 totals 18 residues. The ends lost 4 bases at V and 1 base at J; junction bases unmatched: 7. CDR3 residues: CASSSGLAGGPLSYEQYF. The CDR3 DNA sequence: TGTGCCAGCAGCTCGGGACTAGCGGGAGGGCCACTATCCTACGAGCAGTACTTC.

The count of this clone is one. The chain couples TRBV19 to TRBJ2-2, with TRBD1 matching 9 bases. Germline trimming cut 5 bases from V and 3 bases from J; bases unmatched to any gene: 1. CDR1 LNHDA and CDR2 SQIVND come from the germline V gene (reference sequence). This CDR3 has 14 residues. The CDR3 loop is CASSWTGDTGELFF. CDR3 bases: TGTGCCAGTAGTTGGACAGGGGACACCGGGGAGCTGTTTTTT.

This chain uses TRBV2 with TRBJ2-7, with D tentatively TRBD2 (5 bases). CDR3 length equals 13 residues. From germline, CDR1 is SNHLY and CDR2 FYNNEI. V was cut by 6 bases and J by 9 bases, with 18 bases left in between. The CDR3 nucleotides read TGTGCCAGCAGGGGGTCCCTCGCAGGAGGGCAGTACTTC. This sequence encodes CASRGSLAGGQYF.

The rearrangement uses TRBV13 and TRBJ2-6; 9 bases agree with TRBD2. The V gene's germline CDR1 is PRHDT and CDR2 FYEKMQ (reference sequence). J gave up 0 bases and V 0 bases, and 9 bases lay outside the gene matches. The CDR3 sequence is 20 residues long. The CDR3 nucleotides read TGTGCCAGCAGCTTAGGCCTAGCGGGATCCCTCCGCTCTGGGGCCAACGTCCTGACTTTC. Its protein is CASSLGLAGSLRSGANVLTF.

This clone was found once. CDR3: CASSKDRDRAYEQYF. In nucleotides, the CDR3 is TGTGCCAGCAGTAAAGATCGGGACAGAGCCTACGAGCAGTACTTC. The genes are TRBV6-5 and TRBJ2-7; TRBD1 agrees at 7 bases. J gave up 2 bases and V 5 bases, and 9 bases lay outside the gene matches. Germline values: CDR1 MNHEY, CDR2 SVGAGI. The CDR3 is 15 residues long.

J is TRBJ2-1 and V is TRBV9; D is possibly TRBD2 (5 bases). The germline V gene encodes CDR1 SGDLS and CDR2 YYNGEE. This CDR3 is built from 13 residues. V gave up 4 bases and J gave up 10 bases, with 15 bases separating them. Written as DNA, the CDR3 is TGTGCCAGCAGCAAAGATCTAGCTGGGGAGCAGTTCTTC. Protein product: CASSKDLAGEQFF.

CDR3 amino acids: CASSLPGTDTQYF. The DNA of the CDR3 is TGTGCCAGCAGCTTACCGGGAACAGATACGCAGTATTTT. J is TRBJ2-3 and V is TRBV7-2, with D maybe TRBD2 (5 bases). The germline V gene has CDR1 SGHTA and CDR2 FQGNSA. Trimming removed 2 bases at V and 3 bases at J, with 6 bases between. The CDR3 consists of 13 residues.

V is TRBV4-3 and J is TRBJ2-1, with TRBD2 matching 7 bases. This CDR3 is built from 17 residues. The trim removed 1 base at V and 3 bases at J, leaving 9 bases unmatched. Germline CDR1 LGHNA, CDR2 YSLEER. The CDR3 here is CASSQVTSPPFYNEQFF. The DNA of the CDR3 is TGCGCCAGCAGCCAAGTGACTAGCCCCCCCTTCTACAATGAGCAGTTCTTC.

The CDR3 loop reads CASSSAPKTGTDTQYF. CDR3 nucleotides: TGTGCCAGCAGCTCCGCTCCCAAGACAGGCACAGATACGCAGTATTTT. The gene calls are TRBV7-9 and TRBJ2-3, with D possibly matching TRBD1 (5 bases). V was clipped by 4 bases and J by 1 base, with 15 bases between them. The CDR3 runs to 16 residues. Per the germline V gene, CDR1 is SEHNR and CDR2 is FQNEAQ (reference sequence).

V and J are TRBV6-4 and TRBJ2-3; 12 bases agree with TRBD2. Trimming at V came to 5 bases and at J to 4 bases, leaving 4 bases not matched to a gene. The CDR3 consists of 15 residues. Germline CDR1 is MRHNA and CDR2 is SNTAGT. In DNA, the CDR3 is TGTGCCAGCAGTCGACTAGCGGGAGTCCCAGATACGCAGTATTTT. Protein: CASSRLAGVPDTQYF.

CDR3 coding DNA: TGTGCCAGCAGCCAAGATAAGGGACAGGGTACCCCCTACAATGAGCAGTTCTTC. Amino acid sequence: CASSQDKGQGTPYNEQFF. The chain has TRBV14 and TRBJ2-1; the match to TRBD1 covers 9 bases. CDR1 is SGHDN and CDR2 is FVKESK in the germline V gene. V lost 0 bases, J lost 2 bases, and 8 bases stayed unmatched. There are 18 residues in the CDR3.

The rearrangement joins TRBV7-9 to TRBJ1-4; TRBD1 agrees at 7 bases. V lost 5 bases and J lost 6; bases outside the gene matches: 15. This CDR3 is built from 17 residues. The germline V gene has CDR1 SEHNR and CDR2 FQNEAQ (reference sequence). The CDR3: CASSPRQGSREDEKLFF. The CDR3 nucleotides read TGTGCCAGCAGCCCAAGACAGGGATCCAGAGAAGATGAAAAACTGTTTTTT.

The chain has TRBV7-2 and TRBJ1-5; D is undetermined. This CDR3 region has 13 residues. Germline V CDR1 and CDR2: SGHTA, FQGNSA. The ends were cut back, 4 bases at V and 0 bases at J, with 4 bases in the middle. CDR3 coding DNA: TGTGCCAGCAGCTCCAATAGCAATCAGCCCCAGCATTTT. Amino acid sequence: CASSSNSNQPQHF.

The chain carries TRBV18 and TRBJ1-3; TRBD1 agrees at 8 bases. CDR1 and CDR2 (germline): KGHSH, LQKENI. The CDR3 length is 13 residues. With V trimmed by 3 bases and J by 6 bases, 1 base remained unmatched. The chain's CDR3 is CASSPGQENTIYF. The DNA for the CDR3 is TGTGCCAGCTCACCGGGACAGGAAAACACCATATATTTT.

The rearrangement uses TRBV6-1 and TRBJ1-2; D is unresolved. This CDR3 comprises 11 residues. Germline V gene lookup returns CDR1 MNHNS and CDR2 SASEGT. V was cut by 8 bases and J by 2 bases, with 6 bases left in between. CDR3 sequence: CASQRNYGYTF. The CDR3 DNA reads as TGTGCCAGCCAAAGAAACTATGGCTACACCTTC.

This chain links TRBV14 with TRBJ2-7; TRBD2 aligns across 12 bases. Per the germline V gene, CDR1 is SGHDN and CDR2 is FVKESK. The CDR3 has 14 amino acids. V shed 6 bases and J 6 bases; nucleotides not matched to a gene: 6. The CDR3, as DNA: TGTGCCAGCAGGACTAGCGGGAGTAGGGGCGAGCAGTACTTC. The encoded protein is CASRTSGSRGEQYF.